The 26 T cell receptor beta chains listed next were all sequenced from one sample in a study of blood T cell repertoires in COVID-19. Produced via immunoSEQ multiplex PCR; TCRdb's table is partial and in-frame only. The sample shows about 94,000 clones, around 80% of them seen only once. Material for sequencing was peripheral blood. Receptors were obtained from a human donor in a cohort sampled during active COVID-19.

The chain is built from TRBV7-8 and TRBJ1-1; D is undetermined. The V end was cut by 1 base, the J end by 1 base, with 7 bases between. The CDR3 loop spans 14 amino acids. Germline CDR1 reads SGHVS; CDR2 reads FQNEAQ. The CDR3 bases are TGTGCCAGCAGCTTAGACCACAGGAACACTGAAGCTTTCTTT. This sequence encodes CASSLDHRNTEAFF.

The chain combines TRBV11-2 with TRBJ1-1; 7 nucleotides line up with TRBD1. CDR3 size: 14 residues. The V gene's germline CDR1 is SGHAT and CDR2 FQNNGV. J lost 2 bases, V lost 5 bases, and 5 bases had no gene match. As DNA, the CDR3 is TGTGCCAGCAGCCAAGGGGACAGAAACACTGAAGCTTTCTTT. Translation gives CASSQGDRNTEAFF.

The chain joins TRBV5-5 to TRBJ1-3, with TRBD1 matching 7 bases. Per germline, CDR1 SGHKS and CDR2 YYEKEE (reference sequence). The CDR3 spans 14 residues. Trimming took 4 bases from V and 2 from J; bases not matched to a gene: 3. In DNA form, the CDR3 reads TGTGCCAGCAGCACACAGGGGACTGGAAACACCATATATTTT. Its protein is CASSTQGTGNTIYF.

J is TRBJ1-1 and V is TRBV14; 8 bases map to TRBD1. This CDR3 has 17 amino acids. The V gene end was trimmed by 2 bases and the J gene end by 1 base; junction bases not matched to a gene: 9. Germline lookup yields CDR1 SGHDN and CDR2 FVKESK. This CDR3 reads CASSQPGQALGNTEAFF. The CDR3 nucleotides are TGTGCCAGCAGCCAACCGGGACAGGCCTTAGGGAACACTGAAGCTTTCTTT.

V is TRBV10-3 and J is TRBJ2-7; the D is unclear. From germline, CDR1 is ENHRY and CDR2 SYGVKD. Trimming removed 6 bases from V and 0 bases from J, with 15 bases in between. This CDR3 is built from 15 residues. CDR3 sequence reads: CAISFAEESSYEQYF. The CDR3 DNA reads as TGTGCCATCAGCTTCGCCGAGGAGAGCTCCTACGAGCAGTACTTC.

This clone appeared once. This chain uses TRBV10-3 with TRBJ1-2; a possible D gene is TRBD1 (5 bases). V gave up 2 bases and J gave up 4 bases, with 11 bases separating them. Germline CDR1 and CDR2: ENHRY and SYGVKD. This CDR3 has 14 residues. CDR3 bases: TGTGCCATCAGTGAGGCCTTGGGGGGCTATGGCTACACCTTC. Translating gives CAISEALGGYGYTF.

The rearrangement uses TRBV29-1 and TRBJ2-1; maybe TRBD2 (5 bases). Germline V gene sequence: CDR1 SQVTM, CDR2 ANQGSEA. CDR3 length: 15 residues. Trimming pared 4 bases from V and 4 bases from J, leaving 17 bases between. The CDR3 here is CSVVWAFGKYNEQFF. As DNA, the CDR3 is TGCAGCGTTGTCTGGGCCTTCGGGAAGTACAATGAGCAGTTCTTC.

V and J are TRBV28 and TRBJ1-2; 9 bases match TRBD1. CDR3 size: 13 residues. Germline CDR1 is MDHEN and CDR2 is SYDVKM. V trimming: 6 bases; J trimming: 8 bases; junction bases outside the gene matches: 7. CDR3 residues: CASRYRGLGGYTF. The CDR3 DNA follows: TGTGCCAGCAGATACAGGGGGCTGGGGGGCTACACCTTC.

The rearrangement joins TRBV27 to TRBJ2-7; TRBD1 aligns across 8 bases. The germline CDR1 and CDR2 sequences are MNHEY and SMNVEV (reference sequence). J gave up 2 bases and V 2 bases, and 11 bases lay outside the gene matches. The CDR3 sequence is 17 residues long. This CDR3 is CASSLGQGASRAYEQYF. The CDR3 DNA reads TGTGCCAGCAGTTTAGGACAGGGCGCATCTAGAGCCTACGAGCAGTACTTC.

A note on this clone: Relative to the germline gene, one junction end is altered; a read error may explain this. Distinct nucleotide sequences in the sample also encode this CDR3. The CDR3 DNA follows: TGTGCCAGTAGCCACGACCCTGGGAGGTCCTACGAGCAGTACTTC. It specifies CASSHDPGRSYEQYF. The genes are TRBV14 and TRBJ2-7; tentative D call: TRBD2 (6 bases). Germline CDR1 is SGHDN and CDR2 is FVKESK. The CDR3 totals 15 residues.

This clone showed up just once. The chain is built from TRBV6-5 and TRBJ2-7, with no clear D. CDR1 is MNHEY, CDR2 SVGAGI, per germline. This CDR3 has 12 amino acids. The V end lost 5 bases, the J end lost 3 bases, and 8 bases lay between the germline ends. In DNA, the CDR3 is TGTGCCAGCAGTCAGGCTGGCTACGAGCAGTACTTC. Its protein is CASSQAGYEQYF.

The rearrangement links TRBV7-8 to TRBJ2-5, with D maybe TRBD2 (5 bases). CDR1 SGHVS and CDR2 FQNEAQ come from the germline V gene. V was pared by 6 bases and J by 2 bases, with 13 bases between. The CDR3 totals 14 residues. In nucleotides, the CDR3 is TGTGCCAGCAGTCGAGGCCGGGGTCAAGAGACCCAGTACTTC. Residues: CASSRGRGQETQYF.

The chain employs TRBV30 and TRBJ2-7, with 9 bases identical to TRBD2. Trimming took 2 bases from V and 12 from J; bases not matched to a gene: 5. The CDR3 consists of 11 residues. Germline values: CDR1 GTSNPN, CDR2 SVGIG (reference sequence). The CDR3 sequence is CAWSHSGSRYF. In nucleotides, the CDR3 is TGTGCCTGGAGTCATAGCGGGAGTCGGTACTTC. Full variable domain (missing parts from reference TRBV30 and TRBJ2-7): SQTIHQWPATLVQPVGSPLSLECTVEGTSNPNLYWYRQAAGRGLQLLFYSVGIGQISSEVPQNLSASRPQDRQFILSSKKLLLSDSGFYLCAWSHSGSRYFGPGTRLTVT.

The rearrangement joins TRBV5-6 to TRBJ1-6; 7 bases fit TRBD1. This CDR3 region has 16 residues. Per the germline V gene, CDR1 is SGHDT and CDR2 is YYEEEE. Losses at the gene ends were 1 base for V and 8 bases for J; bases not matched to a gene: 9. CDR3 coding DNA: TGTGCCAGCAGCTTGTTCAAAAGGGGGCATTATTCACCCCTCCACTTT. Its translation: CASSLFKRGHYSPLHF.

The V call is TRBV10-1, the J call TRBJ1-4, with D possibly being TRBD1 (6 bases). Germline V gene lookup returns CDR1 WNHNN and CDR2 SYGVQD (reference sequence). This CDR3 comprises 13 residues. Trimming cost V 6 bases and J 7 bases, with 12 bases left between them. CDR3 DNA sequence: TGCGCCAGCAGCCGGGACACGAGTGAAAAACTGTTTTTT. It yields the protein CASSRDTSEKLFF.

The chain links TRBV27 to TRBJ2-7, with 9 bases matching TRBD2. V trimming: 8 bases; J trimming: 9 bases; junction bases outside the gene matches: 23. Germline-derived CDR1 and CDR2 are MNHEY and SMNVEV (reference sequence). This CDR3 is built from 17 residues. The CDR3 protein is CASRPGTVTSGRRVQYF. Here the CDR3 DNA reads TGTGCCAGCCGCCCGGGGACGGTGACTAGCGGTAGACGTGTGCAGTACTTC.

In its sample, this clone was seen once. The rearrangement joins TRBV24-1 to TRBJ2-3; 11 bases agree with TRBD2. Germline loops: CDR1 KGHDR, CDR2 SFDVKD. The CDR3 consists of 16 residues. Germline trimming cut 4 bases from V and 1 base from J; bases unmatched to any gene: 3. CDR3 in DNA: TGTGCCACCAGTGACTCGGGACTAGCGGGCACAGATACGCAGTATTTT. Amino acids: CATSDSGLAGTDTQYF.

This clone was seen only a few times. The chain couples TRBV11-2 to TRBJ2-5, with TRBD2 matching 11 bases. Germline-derived CDR1 and CDR2 are SGHAT and FQNNGV. The CDR3 is 17 amino acids. V was pared by 4 bases and J by 4 bases, with 11 bases of the junction left unmatched. The CDR3 loop reads CASSSSRSGLAGETQYF. The DNA of the CDR3 is TGTGCCAGCAGCTCTAGCCGATCAGGACTAGCGGGAGAGACCCAGTACTTC.

V usage is TRBV3-1 (or the pseudogene TRBV3-2) and J usage is TRBJ1-1; the match to TRBD1 covers 9 bases. The CDR3 spans 15 residues. V lost 4 bases to trimming and J lost 6 bases; unmatched junction nucleotides: 9. Germline V lookup: CDR1 LGHDT, CDR2 YNNKEL (reference sequence). The CDR3, as DNA: TGTGCCAGCAGCCCTTGGGACAGGGAGAATTCTGAAGCTTTCTTT. It specifies CASSPWDRENSEAFF.

The V gene is TRBV10-3, the J gene TRBJ2-7, with 8 bases aligning to TRBD1. V trimming: 8 bases; J trimming: 3 bases; junction bases outside the gene matches: 3. The germline V gene encodes CDR1 ENHRY and CDR2 SYGVKD. This CDR3 has 12 residues. For the CDR3, the DNA is TGTGCCATCGGTACAGGGGGCTACGAGCAGTACTTC. Translated: CAIGTGGYEQYF.

The V gene is TRBV27, the J gene TRBJ2-7, with 9 bases that match TRBD2. After removal of 8 bases from V and 2 bases from J, the junction contained 7 bases not matched to a gene. Germline V CDR1 and CDR2: MNHEY, SMNVEV (reference sequence). This CDR3 has 14 residues. The CDR3 loop is CASGRLAETYEQYF. The CDR3 bases are TGTGCCAGCGGACGACTAGCGGAGACCTACGAGCAGTACTTC.

The chain is built from TRBV5-1 and TRBJ2-5; 9 bases fit TRBD1. The length of the CDR3 is 13 residues. The germline gives CDR1 SGHRS, CDR2 YFSETQ. V lost 6 bases, J lost 9 bases, and 9 bases stayed unmatched. The DNA for the CDR3 is TGCGCCAGCACGGACAGGGGTCCCGGGTCCCAGTACTTC. This sequence encodes CASTDRGPGSQYF.

V usage is TRBV24-1 and J usage is TRBJ2-7, with 8 bases fitting TRBD1. The CDR3 totals 14 residues. In germline, CDR1 is KGHDR, CDR2 SFDVKD. J lost 5 bases, V lost 3 bases, and 5 bases had no gene match. The CDR3 loop reads CATSDRTGSHEQYF. The CDR3 nucleotides are TGTGCCACCAGTGATAGGACAGGGAGCCACGAGCAGTACTTC.

This chain connects TRBV18 to TRBJ1-4, with D perhaps TRBD1 (6 bases). CDR3 size: 14 residues. The germline gives CDR1 KGHSH, CDR2 LQKENI. V lost 3 bases, J lost 7 bases, and 12 bases lay in between. Written as DNA, the CDR3 is TGTGCCAGCTCACCGCAGGGGAGGGGTGAAAAACTGTTTTTT. It translates to CASSPQGRGEKLFF.

This rearrangement joins TRBV7-9 to TRBJ2-7; 8 bases are shared with TRBD2. The CDR3 is 17 amino acids. V shed 1 base, J shed 6 bases, and the junction held 14 bases outside the gene matches. The germline V gene has CDR1 SEHNR and CDR2 FQNEAQ (reference sequence). This CDR3 reads CASSLGGWGLGLSEQYF. The CDR3 bases are TGTGCCAGCAGCTTAGGGGGGTGGGGACTAGGCCTTTCCGAGCAGTACTTC.

The chain uses TRBV13 and TRBJ2-4; 8 bases match TRBD1. Trimming at V came to 3 bases and at J to 3 bases, leaving 7 bases not matched to a gene. The CDR3 has 16 amino acids. The germline gives CDR1 PRHDT, CDR2 FYEKMQ (reference sequence). The CDR3 coding sequence is TGTGCCAGCAGCTTCGGGGCAGGGGGCAGCAAAAACATTCAGTACTTC. This encodes CASSFGAGGSKNIQYF.